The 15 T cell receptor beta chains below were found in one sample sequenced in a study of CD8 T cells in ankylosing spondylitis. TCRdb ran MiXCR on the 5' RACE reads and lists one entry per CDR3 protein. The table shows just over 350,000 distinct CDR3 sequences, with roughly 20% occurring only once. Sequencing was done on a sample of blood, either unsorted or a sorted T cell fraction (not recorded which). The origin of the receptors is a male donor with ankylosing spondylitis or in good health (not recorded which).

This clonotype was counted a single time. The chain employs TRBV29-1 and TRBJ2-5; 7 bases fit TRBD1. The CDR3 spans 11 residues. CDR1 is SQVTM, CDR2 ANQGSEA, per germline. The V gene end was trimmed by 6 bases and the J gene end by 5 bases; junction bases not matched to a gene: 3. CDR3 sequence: CSVGGLETQYF. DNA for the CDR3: TGCAGCGTAGGGGGCCTGGAGACCCAGTACTTC.

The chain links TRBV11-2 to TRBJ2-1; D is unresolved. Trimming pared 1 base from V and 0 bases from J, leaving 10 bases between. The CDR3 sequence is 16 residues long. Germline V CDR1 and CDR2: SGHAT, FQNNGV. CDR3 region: CASSLANGSSYNEQFF. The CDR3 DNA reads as TGTGCCAGCAGCTTAGCCAATGGTAGCTCCTACAATGAGCAGTTCTTC.

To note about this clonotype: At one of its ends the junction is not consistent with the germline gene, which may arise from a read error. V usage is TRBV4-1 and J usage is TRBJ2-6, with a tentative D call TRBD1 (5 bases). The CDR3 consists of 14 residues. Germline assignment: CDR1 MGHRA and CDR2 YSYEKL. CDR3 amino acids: CASSQGPGANVLTF. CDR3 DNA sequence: TGTGCCAGCAGCCAGGGTCCTGGGGCCAACGTCCTGACTTTC.

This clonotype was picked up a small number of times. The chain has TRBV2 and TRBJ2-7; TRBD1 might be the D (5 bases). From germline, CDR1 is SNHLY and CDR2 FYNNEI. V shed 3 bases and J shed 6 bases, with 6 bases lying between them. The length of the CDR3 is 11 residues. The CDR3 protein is CASSDRGEQYF. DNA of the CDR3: TGTGCCAGCAGTGATAGGGGCGAGCAGTACTTC.

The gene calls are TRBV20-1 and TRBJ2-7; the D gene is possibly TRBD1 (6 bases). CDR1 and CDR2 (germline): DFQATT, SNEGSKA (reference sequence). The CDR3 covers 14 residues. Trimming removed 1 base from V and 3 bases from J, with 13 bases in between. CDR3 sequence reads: CSARGTARGYEQYF. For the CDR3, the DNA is TGCAGTGCTAGAGGGACAGCCAGGGGCTACGAGCAGTACTTC.

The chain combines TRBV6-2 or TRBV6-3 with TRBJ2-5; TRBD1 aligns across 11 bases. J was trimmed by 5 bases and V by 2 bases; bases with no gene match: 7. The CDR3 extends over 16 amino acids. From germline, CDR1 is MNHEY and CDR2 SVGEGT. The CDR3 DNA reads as TGTGCCAGCAGTTACGATCGGGACAGGGGGTTGGAGACCCAGTACTTC. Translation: CASSYDRDRGLETQYF.

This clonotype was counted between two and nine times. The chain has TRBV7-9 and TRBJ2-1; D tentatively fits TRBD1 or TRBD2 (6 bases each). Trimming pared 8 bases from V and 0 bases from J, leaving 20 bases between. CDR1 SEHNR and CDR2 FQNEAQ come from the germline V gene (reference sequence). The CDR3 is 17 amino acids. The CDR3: CASSERGGISSYNEQFF. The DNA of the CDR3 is TGTGCCAGCTCAGAAAGAGGGGGGATTAGCTCCTACAATGAGCAGTTCTTC.

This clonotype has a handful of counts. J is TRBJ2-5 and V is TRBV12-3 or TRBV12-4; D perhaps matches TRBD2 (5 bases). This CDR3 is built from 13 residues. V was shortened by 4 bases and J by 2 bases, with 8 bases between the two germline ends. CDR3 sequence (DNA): TGTGCCAGCAGTTCGGGGTGGCAAGAGACCCAGTACTTC. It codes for CASSSGWQETQYF.

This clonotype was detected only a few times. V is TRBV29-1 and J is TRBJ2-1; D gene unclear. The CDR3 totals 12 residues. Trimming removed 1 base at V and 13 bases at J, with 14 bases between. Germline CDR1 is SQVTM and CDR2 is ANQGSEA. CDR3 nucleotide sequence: TGCAGCGTTGAAGTTGGATCGCGACAACAGTTCTTC. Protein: CSVEVGSRQQFF.

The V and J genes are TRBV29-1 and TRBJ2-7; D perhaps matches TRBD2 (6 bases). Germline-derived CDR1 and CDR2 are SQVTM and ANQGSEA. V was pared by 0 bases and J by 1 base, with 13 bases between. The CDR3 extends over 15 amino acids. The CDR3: CSVEDTGEGSYEQYF. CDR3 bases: TGCAGCGTTGAAGATACGGGGGAAGGATCCTACGAGCAGTACTTC.

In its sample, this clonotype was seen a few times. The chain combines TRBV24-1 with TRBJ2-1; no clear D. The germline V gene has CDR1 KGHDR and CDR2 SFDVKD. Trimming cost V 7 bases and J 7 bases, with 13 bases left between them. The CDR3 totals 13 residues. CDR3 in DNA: TGTGCCACCAGCAAAACGGTGGGGAATGAGCAGTTCTTC. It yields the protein CATSKTVGNEQFF.

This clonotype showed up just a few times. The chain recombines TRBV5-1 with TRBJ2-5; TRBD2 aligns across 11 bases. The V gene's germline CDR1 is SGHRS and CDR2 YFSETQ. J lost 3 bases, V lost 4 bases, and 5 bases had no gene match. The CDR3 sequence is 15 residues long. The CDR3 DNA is TGCGCCAGCAGCGCCCCGACTAGCGGGGAAGAGACCCAGTACTTC. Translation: CASSAPTSGEETQYF.

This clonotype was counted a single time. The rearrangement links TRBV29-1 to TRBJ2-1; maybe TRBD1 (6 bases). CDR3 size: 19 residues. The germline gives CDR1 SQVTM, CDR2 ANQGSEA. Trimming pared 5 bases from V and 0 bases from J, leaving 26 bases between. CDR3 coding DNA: TGCAGCGTTAAGGGCAGACTCATACTTCAGGACAGCTCCTACAATGAGCAGTTCTTC. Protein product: CSVKGRLILQDSSYNEQFF.

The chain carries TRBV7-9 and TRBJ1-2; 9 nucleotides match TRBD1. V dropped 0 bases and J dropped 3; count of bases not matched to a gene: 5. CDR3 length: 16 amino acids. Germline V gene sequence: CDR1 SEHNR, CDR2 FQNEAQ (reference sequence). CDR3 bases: TGTGCCAGCAGCTTAGCGACCGGGACAGGGTACTATGGCTACACCTTC. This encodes CASSLATGTGYYGYTF.

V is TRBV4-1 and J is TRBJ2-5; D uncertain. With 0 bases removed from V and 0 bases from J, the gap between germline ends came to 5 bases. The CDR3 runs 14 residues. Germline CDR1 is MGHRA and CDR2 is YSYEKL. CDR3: CASSQDPYQETQYF. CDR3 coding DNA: TGCGCCAGCAGCCAAGATCCGTACCAAGAGACCCAGTACTTC.